This record covers a single T cell receptor beta chain. The data derive from a study of blood T cells in healthy people across ages. For the second PCR, which ran for 7 to 11 cycles, a sample-barcoded 5' primer and a J-beta primer mix were used. Every cDNA was tagged by a template-switch adaptor with 12 random nucleotides. Each CDR3 protein gets one entry after TCRdb re-called the 5' RACE reads with MiXCR. The table records about 1.4 million distinct CDR3 sequences, approximately 59% of them present only once. V gave up 1 base and J gave up 1 base; unmatched junction bases: 4. Germline values: CDR1 MNHEY, CDR2 SMNVEV (reference sequence). This CDR3 has 17 amino acids.

J is TRBJ2-6 and V is TRBV27; 7 nucleotides agree with TRBD1. The sequencing input was blood. This clonotype was sampled from a man younger than 35 in good health. CDR3 nucleotides: TGTGCCAGCAGTTTATTTTCAGGGGGTTCTGGGGCCAACGTCCTGACTTTC. Its protein is CASSLFSGGSGANVLTF.